The entry below describes one T cell receptor beta chain. The treatment is: preoperative locoregional IRX-2 cytokine immunotherapy. Samples came from a phase Ib trial of preoperative locoregional IRX-2 cytokine immunotherapy. These data are taken from a study of preoperative IRX-2 immunotherapy in early breast cancer. The method was immunoSEQ multiplex PCR; TCRdb's version includes in-frame clones alone and lacks a portion of them. This table has 35,000 to 50,000 clones, approximately 94% appearing once. This clonotype was obtained from a human donor with breast cancer. The material was tumor tissue, obtained after IRX-2 immunotherapy.

The DNA of the CDR3 is TGTGCCAGCAGTTCTACCCGACAGGGGAGCGAGCAGTACTTC. Encoded protein: CASSSTRQGSEQYF. The chain uses TRBV6-5 and TRBJ2-7; 8 positions agree with TRBD1. V trimming: 4 bases; J trimming: 6 bases; junction bases outside the gene matches: 8. The CDR3 is 14 residues long. Germline V gene data show CDR1 as MNHEY and CDR2 as SVGAGI.